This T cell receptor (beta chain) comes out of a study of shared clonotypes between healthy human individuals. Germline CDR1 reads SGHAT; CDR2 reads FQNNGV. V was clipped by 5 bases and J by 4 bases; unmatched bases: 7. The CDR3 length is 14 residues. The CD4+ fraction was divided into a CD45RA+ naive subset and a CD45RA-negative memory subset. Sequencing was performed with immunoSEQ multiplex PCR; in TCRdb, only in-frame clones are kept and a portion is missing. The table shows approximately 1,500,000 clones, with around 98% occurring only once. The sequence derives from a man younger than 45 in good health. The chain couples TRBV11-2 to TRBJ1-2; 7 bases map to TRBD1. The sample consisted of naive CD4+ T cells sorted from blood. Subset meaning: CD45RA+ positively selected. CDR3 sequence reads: CASSPGTAFYGYTF. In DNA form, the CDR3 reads TGTGCCAGCAGCCCCGGGACAGCTTTCTATGGCTACACCTTC.